This T cell receptor (beta chain) stems from a study of monozygotic twins with inflammatory bowel disease. Study-level results: Immunosuppressive treatments differing between patients may have added repertoire variability.

The CDR3 covers 17 residues. CDR1 is MNHEY, CDR2 SMNVEV, per germline (reference sequence). Making each TCR library took roughly 3,400 ng of total RNA. Eight separate reactions per sample yielded the cDNA. TCRdb reprocessed the 5' RACE reads and reports one entry per CDR3 protein, with no DNA. This listing includes approximately 330,000 distinct CDR3 sequences. Skipping T cell sorting, the study isolated total RNA directly from whole blood. Points on this clonotype: Its target is not known.

Source material: blood. This clonotype was obtained from a human donor with ulcerative colitis or Crohn's disease, or a healthy co-twin of an affected twin (not recorded which). This sequence joins TRBV27 and TRBJ2-3; the D call from TCRdb, TRBD2, cannot be confirmed without DNA. The chain's CDR3 is CASSLLGLAGLGDTQYF.